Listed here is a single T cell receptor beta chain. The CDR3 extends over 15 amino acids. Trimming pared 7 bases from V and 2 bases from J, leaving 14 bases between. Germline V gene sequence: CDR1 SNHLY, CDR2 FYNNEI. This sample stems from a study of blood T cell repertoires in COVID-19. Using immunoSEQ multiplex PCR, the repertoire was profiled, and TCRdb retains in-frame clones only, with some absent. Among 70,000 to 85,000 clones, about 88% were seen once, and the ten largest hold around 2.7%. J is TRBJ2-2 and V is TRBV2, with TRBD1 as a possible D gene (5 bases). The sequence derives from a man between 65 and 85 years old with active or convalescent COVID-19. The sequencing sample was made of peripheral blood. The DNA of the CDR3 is TGTGCCAGCAAACGAACAGGAGCTAACACCGGGGAGCTGTTTTTT. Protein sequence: CASKRTGANTGELFF.